This T cell receptor (beta chain) is from a study of T cells in Graves' hyperthyroidism and ophthalmopathy. General study findings and limits: Blood also contained most expanded thyroid clonotypes above 0.001.

CDR1 and CDR2 from the germline V gene are SEHNR and FQNEAQ (reference sequence). The J segment lost 8 bases and the V segment lost 5 bases, leaving 7 bases of the junction unmatched. The CDR3 runs 14 residues. Amplified TCR beta CDR3 regions derived from RNA transcripts. The primer set for the first-round RT-PCR of the TCR CDR3 was HTBI. TCRdb re-analysed the multiplex PCR reads in MiXCR, keeping a single row per CDR3 protein. The sample yields a few hundred thousand distinct CDR3 sequences, approximately 20% seen once. This clonotype was observed a single time. Antigen: not known. Sequenced: blood. This chain uses TRBV7-9 with TRBJ2-1; 9 nucleotides match TRBD2. The receptor was derived from a man aged 25 to 40 with Graves' ophthalmopathy. Written as DNA, the CDR3 is TGTGCCAGCAGCCTAGGGACTAGCAGCGATGAGCAGTTCTTC. This encodes CASSLGTSSDEQFF.